The 2 T cell receptor beta chains in this list originate from one sample, sequenced in a study of cytomegalovirus exposure and HLA in healthy donors. The PCR contained 60 Vbeta and 13 Jbeta primers. TCRdb's table, derived via immunoSEQ multiplex PCR, lists solely in-frame clones and lacks some. Of 100,000 to 150,000 clones in the sample, roughly 79% were seen once. Material: PBMCs. The receptor source for this set is a woman aged 18-30 years in good health and CMV-seronegative.

The chain couples TRBV27 to TRBJ1-1; D is possibly TRBD1 (6 bases). V was cut by 6 bases and J by 5 bases, with 19 bases left in between. CDR1 and CDR2 (germline): MNHEY, SMNVEV (reference sequence). This CDR3 is built from 15 residues. CDR3 bases: TGTGCCAGCAGCCCAAGGGGGGGGCGTCAGACTGAAGCTTTCTTT. This encodes CASSPRGGRQTEAFF.

The V gene is TRBV5-1, the J gene TRBJ2-2; D may be TRBD2 (6 bases). V was pared by 2 bases and J by 5 bases, with 13 bases between. The germline gives CDR1 SGHRS, CDR2 YFSETQ. There are 15 residues in the CDR3. CDR3 bases: TGCGCCAGCAGCTTCCAAGCTCGGGAGACCGGGGAGCTGTTTTTT. It translates to CASSFQARETGELFF.